These T cell receptor beta chains were read from a single sample in a study of naive and memory T cell subsets. A single record per CDR3 protein comes from TCRdb applying MiXCR to the UMI-ligation and nested PCR reads. Among approximately 140,000 distinct CDR3 sequences listed, over 15% were seen once. The material sequenced was naive CD4+ T cells from blood. These receptors were collected from a human donor in good health. The CDR3 runs from the conserved cysteine through the conserved F or W.

>TRBV12-3/TRBV12-4|14|TRBJ2-2
CASRLPRNTGELFF
>TRBV29-1|13|TRBJ2-1
CSVGARTVNEQFF
>TRBV4-1|17|TRBJ2-3
CASSQGRLASSTDTQYF
>TRBV7-2|17|TRBJ2-1
CASSLGGTSGPYNEQFF
>TRBV9|18|TRBJ2-2
CASSVSLGGRANTGELFF
>TRBV27|14|TRBJ1-2
CASSKYPSNYGYTF
>TRBV6-5|17|TRBJ2-1
CASSYDSYPSSYNEQFF
>TRBV5-1|15|TRBJ2-1
CASSLVTEAYNEQFF
>TRBV7-3|15|TRBJ2-2
CASSSGTGSTGELFF
>TRBV5-6|12|TRBJ1-5
CASSLRGQPQHF
>TRBV6-1|14|TRBJ2-3
CASSERGYTDTQYF
>TRBV12-3/TRBV12-4|13|TRBJ1-2
CASSPGDREGYTF
>TRBV10-3|13|TRBJ2-7
CAIRRKGPYEQYF
>TRBV5-4|16|TRBJ2-7
CASSLLGEVRGYEQYF
>TRBV7-8|14|TRBJ1-6
CASSLDGGNSPLHF
>TRBV19|15|TRBJ1-5
CASSATAGSNQPQHF
>TRBV12-3/TRBV12-4|15|TRBJ2-1
CASRRYWGGYNEQFF
>TRBV10-1|14|TRBJ2-3
CASSRDSNTDTQYF
>TRBV20-1|14|TRBJ2-3
CSARGLPGTDTQYF
>TRBV5-1|14|TRBJ2-7
CASSPDRGYYEQYF
>TRBV18|14|TRBJ2-7
CASSPFDRGRKQYF
>TRBV4-1|12|TRBJ2-1
CASRQTDNEQFF
>TRBV11-2|16|TRBJ1-5
CASSQSGAGKNQPQHF
>TRBV5-1|13|TRBJ2-7
CASSFQGTGEQYF
>TRBV5-6|13|TRBJ2-6
CASRTSGANVLTF
>TRBV5-4|18|TRBJ2-1
CASSGPGTSGRDYNEQFF
>TRBV11-2|13|TRBJ1-2
CASSTPPGYGYTF
>TRBV2|12|TRBJ1-6
CASTSEGGPLHF
>TRBV10-2|13|TRBJ1-6
CATEDRHASPLHF
>TRBV3-1|14|TRBJ1-2
CASSQGGQNYGYTF
>TRBV29-1|12|TRBJ2-3
CSVGSHDDTQYF
>TRBV10-3|15|TRBJ2-3
CAITPGQGATDTQYF
>TRBV18|12|TRBJ1-5
CASSPGDQPQHF
>TRBV20-1|14|TRBJ2-3
CSARSSGRVDTQYF
>TRBV20-1|15|TRBJ1-1
CSARDPQGRDTEAFF
>TRBV18|14|TRBJ1-5
CASSPREGNQPQHF
>TRBV7-2|13|TRBJ2-7
CASSPRTNYEQYF
>TRBV12-3/TRBV12-4|14|TRBJ1-5
CASSLTAYNQPQHF
>TRBV20-1|15|TRBJ2-5
CSARESSGGQETQYF
>TRBV20-1|14|TRBJ2-7
CSAAPSGSSYEQYF
>TRBV6-2/TRBV6-3|15|TRBJ1-1
CASSYHNTGATEAFF
>TRBV28|17|TRBJ2-2
CASSLNSGSAKPGELFF
>TRBV27|15|TRBJ2-1
CASSLGGRAYNEQFF
>TRBV12-3/TRBV12-4|15|TRBJ1-5
CASRGTGLSNQPQHF
>TRBV19|15|TRBJ2-7
CASSTPRGGTYEQYF